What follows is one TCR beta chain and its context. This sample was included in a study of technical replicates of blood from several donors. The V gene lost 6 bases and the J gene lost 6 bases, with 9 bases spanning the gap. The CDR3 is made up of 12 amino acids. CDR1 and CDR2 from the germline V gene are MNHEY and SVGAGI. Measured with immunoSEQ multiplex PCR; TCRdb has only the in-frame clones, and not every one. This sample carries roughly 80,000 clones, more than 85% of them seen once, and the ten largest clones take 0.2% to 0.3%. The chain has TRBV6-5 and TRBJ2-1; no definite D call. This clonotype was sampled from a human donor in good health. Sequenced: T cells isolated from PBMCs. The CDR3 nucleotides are TGTGCCAGCAGCTCGACTGTCAATGAGCAGTTCTTC. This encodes CASSSTVNEQFF.